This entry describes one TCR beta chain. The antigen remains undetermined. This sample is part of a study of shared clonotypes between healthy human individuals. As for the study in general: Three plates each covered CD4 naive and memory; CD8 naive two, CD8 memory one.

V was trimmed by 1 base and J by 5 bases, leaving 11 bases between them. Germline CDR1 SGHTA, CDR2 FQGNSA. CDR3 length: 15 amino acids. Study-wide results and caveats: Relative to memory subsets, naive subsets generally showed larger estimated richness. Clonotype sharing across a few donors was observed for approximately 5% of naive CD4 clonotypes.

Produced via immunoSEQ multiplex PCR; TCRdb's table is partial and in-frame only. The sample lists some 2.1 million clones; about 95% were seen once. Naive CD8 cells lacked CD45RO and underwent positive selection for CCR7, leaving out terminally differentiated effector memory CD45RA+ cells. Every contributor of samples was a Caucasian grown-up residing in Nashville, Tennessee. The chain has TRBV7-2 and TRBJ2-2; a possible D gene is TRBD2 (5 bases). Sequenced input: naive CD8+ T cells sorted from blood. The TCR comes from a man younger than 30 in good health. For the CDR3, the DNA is TGTGCCAGCAGCTTAGGAGGAGGTGGGACCGGGGAGCTGTTTTTT. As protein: CASSLGGGGTGELFF.